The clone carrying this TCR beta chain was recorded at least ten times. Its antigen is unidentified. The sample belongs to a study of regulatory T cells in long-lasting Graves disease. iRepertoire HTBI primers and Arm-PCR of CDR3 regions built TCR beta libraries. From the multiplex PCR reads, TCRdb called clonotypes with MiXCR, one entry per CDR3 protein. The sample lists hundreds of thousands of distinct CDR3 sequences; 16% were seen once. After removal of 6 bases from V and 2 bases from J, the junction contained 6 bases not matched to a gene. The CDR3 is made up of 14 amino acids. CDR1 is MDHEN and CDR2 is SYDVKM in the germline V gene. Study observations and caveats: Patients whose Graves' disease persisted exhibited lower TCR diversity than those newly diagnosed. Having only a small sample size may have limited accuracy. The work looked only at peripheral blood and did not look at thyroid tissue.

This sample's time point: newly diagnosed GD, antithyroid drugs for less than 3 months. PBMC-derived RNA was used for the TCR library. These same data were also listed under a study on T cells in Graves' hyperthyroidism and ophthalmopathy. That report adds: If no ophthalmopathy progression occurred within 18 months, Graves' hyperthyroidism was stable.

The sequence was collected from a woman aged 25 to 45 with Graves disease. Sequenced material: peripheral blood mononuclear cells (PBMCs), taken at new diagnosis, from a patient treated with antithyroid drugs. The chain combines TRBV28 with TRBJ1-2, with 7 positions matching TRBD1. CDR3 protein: CASSRPGGNYGYTF. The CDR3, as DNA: TGTGCCAGCAGCAGGCCAGGGGGGAACTATGGCTACACCTTC.